These 15 T cell receptor beta chains originate from one sample sequenced in a study of T cells in localized non-small cell lung cancer. TCRdb's copy holds only in-frame clones and misses some; the assay was immunoSEQ multiplex PCR. This table holds 45,000 to 60,000 clones, about 80% found once. The sequences come from peripheral blood, collected before any cancer treatment. Receptors originate from a female donor older than 55 with stage II squamous cell lung carcinoma.

V is TRBV19 and J is TRBJ1-2, with D hard to call. The CDR3 is 13 residues long. The V end was cut by 6 bases, the J end by 0 bases, with 8 bases between. Looked up from germline, CDR1 is LNHDA and CDR2 is SQIVND (reference sequence). CDR3 DNA: TGTGCCAGTAGGATACTTGCTAACTATGGCTACACCTTC. This translates into CASRILANYGYTF.

As regards this clone: Distinct nucleotide sequences in the sample also encode this CDR3. The V gene is TRBV9, the J gene TRBJ1-2, with TRBD1 matching over 9 bases. Germline V gene sequence: CDR1 SGDLS, CDR2 YYNGEE. V shed 4 bases, J shed 2 bases, and the junction held 3 bases outside the gene matches. The CDR3 contains 14 residues. The CDR3 protein is CASSPGQGNYGYTF. The CDR3 coding sequence is TGTGCCAGCAGCCCAGGACAGGGGAACTATGGCTACACCTTC.

J is TRBJ1-6 and V is TRBV4-2; 9 bases fit TRBD1. Trimming took 0 bases from V and 13 from J; bases not matched to a gene: 10. This CDR3 comprises 16 residues. CDR1 LGHNA and CDR2 YNFKEQ come from the germline V gene. The CDR3 sequence: CASSQETGGTISPLHF. In DNA form, the CDR3 reads TGTGCCAGCAGCCAAGAGACAGGGGGGACTATTTCCCCCCTCCACTTT.

The CDR3 DNA reads as TGTGCCAGTAGTATGTCTGGTAACTATGGCTACACCTTC. This gives the protein CASSMSGNYGYTF. The chain uses TRBV19 and TRBJ1-2; D gene uncertain. Germline CDR1 and CDR2: LNHDA and SQIVND (reference sequence). V lost 3 bases and J lost 1, with 6 bases in between. The CDR3 covers 13 residues.

The V and J genes are TRBV7-6 and TRBJ2-5; no reliable D call. CDR1 and CDR2 (germline): SGHVS, FNYEAQ. The CDR3 runs 14 residues. V was trimmed by 2 bases and J by 1 base, leaving 8 bases between them. CDR3 nucleotides: TGTGCCAGCAGCTTACAAGTAACCCAAGAGACCCAGTACTTC. The encoded protein is CASSLQVTQETQYF.

This sequence joins TRBV10-1 and TRBJ2-2, with 9 bases identical to TRBD1. Germline assignment: CDR1 WNHNN and CDR2 SYGVQD (reference sequence). The CDR3 has 16 amino acids. After removal of 5 bases from V and 4 bases from J, the junction contained 8 bases not matched to a gene. The CDR3 loop is CASSTRQGVGTGELFF. In nucleotides, the CDR3 is TGCGCCAGCAGTACCAGACAGGGGGTTGGCACCGGGGAGCTGTTTTTT.

This clone was seen repeatedly, ten times or more. This rearrangement joins TRBV7-2 to TRBJ2-3; unclear D gene. Germline CDR1 is SGHTA and CDR2 is FQGNSA. This CDR3 contains 15 residues. Trimming took 1 base from V and 2 from J, leaving 10 bases between them. CDR3 sequence (DNA): TGTGCCAGCAGCTTAGTAGCTAAGAACACAGATACGCAGTATTTT. Translation gives CASSLVAKNTDTQYF.

This clone was observed a handful of times. The chain recombines TRBV19 with TRBJ1-2; TRBD1 matches 9 bases. The CDR3 is 13 amino acids. J was trimmed by 3 bases and V by 9 bases; bases with no gene match: 5. Germline CDR1 is LNHDA and CDR2 is SQIVND (reference sequence). DNA of the CDR3: TGTGCCAGCGAACAGGGGGCTGACTATGGCTACACCTTC. Translation gives CASEQGADYGYTF.

This clone was seen a few times. The genes are TRBV10-3 and TRBJ1-1, with D perhaps matching TRBD1 (6 bases). Trimming removed 0 bases from V and 4 bases from J, with 9 bases in between. Per germline, CDR1 ENHRY and CDR2 SYGVKD. The CDR3 sequence is 14 residues long. Here the CDR3 reads CAISESTGFTEAFF. The CDR3 bases are TGTGCCATCAGTGAGTCGACAGGTTTCACTGAAGCTTTCTTT.

This clone has more than one count but fewer than ten. The chain has TRBV5-1 and TRBJ2-7; D possibly uses TRBD1 or TRBD2 (6 bases each). The germline CDR1 and CDR2 sequences are SGHRS and YFSETQ. Trimming cost V 6 bases and J 4 bases, with 17 bases left between them. The CDR3 loop spans 14 amino acids. The CDR3 DNA reads TGCGCCAGCAAGTCGGCAGGGGCGGGGTACGAGCAGTACTTC. Amino acid sequence: CASKSAGAGYEQYF. Full variable domain (remainder filled in from reference TRBV5-1 and TRBJ2-7): KAGVTQTPRYLIKTRGQQVTLSCSPISGHRSVSWYQQTPGQGLQFLFEYFSETQRNKGNFPGRFSGRQFSNSRSEMNVSTLELGDSALYLCASKSAGAGYEQYFGPGTRLTVT.

This clone was observed a single time. The chain employs TRBV5-4 and TRBJ2-1, with D possibly being TRBD1 (5 bases). The CDR3 runs to 13 residues. Trimming took off 4 bases at V and 9 bases at J, with 14 bases between the two ends. In germline, CDR1 is SGHNT, CDR2 YYREEE (reference sequence). The CDR3, as DNA: TGTGCCAGCAGCCCGAGGCAGGGCCTTGAGCAGTTCTTC. Protein product: CASSPRQGLEQFF. The whole variable domain, filled in from reference TRBV5-4 and TRBJ2-1, reads ETGVTQSPTHLIKTRGQQVTLRCSSQSGHNTVSWYQQALGQGPQFIFQYYREEENGRGNFPPRFSGLQFPNYSSELNVNALELDDSALYLCASSPRQGLEQFFGPGTRLTVL.

The chain joins TRBV19 to TRBJ2-1; the D is unclear. Germline V gene lookup returns CDR1 LNHDA and CDR2 SQIVND (reference sequence). Trimming shortened V by 3 bases and J by 0 bases, and 12 bases separated the two germline ends. The CDR3 is made up of 16 amino acids. CDR3 protein: CASSIQTRSSYNEQFF. Written as DNA, the CDR3 is TGTGCCAGTAGTATCCAGACCCGAAGCTCCTACAATGAGCAGTTCTTC.

The chain combines TRBV10-3 with TRBJ1-2, with 9 bases that match TRBD1. Germline values: CDR1 ENHRY, CDR2 SYGVKD. Trimming took 0 bases from V and 7 from J; bases not matched to a gene: 9. The CDR3 has 16 residues. The CDR3 is CAISESGRTGEAGYTF. CDR3 bases: TGTGCCATCAGTGAGTCGGGGAGGACAGGGGAGGCTGGCTACACCTTC.

This chain connects TRBV4-3 to TRBJ1-2; 7 bases are shared with TRBD1. The junction had 3 bases not matched to a gene; V was cut back by 0 bases and J by 2 bases. Germline lookup yields CDR1 LGHNA and CDR2 YSLEER. The CDR3 loop spans 15 amino acids. CDR3 nucleotide sequence: TGCGCCAGCAGCCAAGAAGGCAGGGGGAACTATGGCTACACCTTC. This gives the protein CASSQEGRGNYGYTF.

The rearrangement uses TRBV9 and TRBJ2-5, with D tentatively TRBD1 (6 bases). The CDR3 runs 12 residues. The V end was cut by 3 bases, the J end by 3 bases, with 6 bases between. Germline CDR1 and CDR2: SGDLS and YYNGEE. The CDR3 region has the DNA TGTGCCAGCAGCGACAGGGAAGAGACCCAGTACTTC. Encoded protein: CASSDREETQYF.